One and the same sample provided the 19 T cell receptor beta chains below, sequenced in a study of blood T cells in healthy people across ages. With a J-beta primer mix and a sample-barcoded 5' primer, a second PCR ran about 7 to 12 cycles. Using its own MiXCR run on the 5' RACE reads, TCRdb lists one record per CDR3 protein. The sample carries hundreds of thousands of distinct CDR3 sequences, around 62% recorded once. Sequenced input: blood. These receptors were collected from a man aged 30 to 45 in good health.

The chain couples TRBV12-3 or TRBV12-4 to TRBJ2-5; D is ambiguous. The CDR3 loop spans 14 amino acids. The ends were cut back, 0 bases at V and 11 bases at J, with 16 bases in the middle. As DNA, the CDR3 is TGTGCCAGCAGTTTAGCGGCCCTAAACAATGAGCAGTACTTC. Translation: CASSLAALNNEQYF.

This clonotype was found once. A much more abundant neighbour one base away suggests this may be a read error. The rearrangement joins TRBV12-3 or TRBV12-4 to TRBJ1-2; D gene uncertain. Trimming pared 2 bases from V and 8 bases from J, leaving 12 bases between. The CDR3 is 13 amino acids. The CDR3 bases are TGTGCCAGCAGTTTATGGCGCGAGACGGGCTACACCTTC. It translates to CASSLWRETGYTF.

Concerning this clonotype itself: A much larger clone differs from this one at a single base, so this may be a read error. V and J are TRBV4-3 and TRBJ2-1; TRBD2 aligns across 9 bases. The DNA end lines up better with TRBJ2-7; the J call may be wrong. Germline V CDR1 and CDR2: LGHNA, YSLEER. CDR3 length equals 16 residues. The CDR3 loop is CASSQDGSGGYNEQYF. The CDR3 DNA reads as TGCGCCAGCAGCCAAGACGGGAGCGGGGGGTACAATGAGCAGTACTTC.

The J gene is TRBJ2-1, the V gene TRBV15; no definite D call. The CDR3 is 15 residues long. The V gene lost 0 bases and the J gene lost 10 bases, with 16 bases spanning the gap. Germline assignment: CDR1 LNHNV and CDR2 YYDKDF (reference sequence). The CDR3 here is CATSRDQNWGREQFF. CDR3 DNA sequence: TGTGCCACCAGCAGAGATCAGAACTGGGGTAGGGAGCAGTTCTTC. The full variable domain, its missing parts supplied by reference TRBV15 and TRBJ2-1, is DAMVIQNPRYQVTQFGKPVTLSCSQTLNHNVMYWYQQKSSQAPKLLFHYYDKDFNNEADTPDNFQSRRPNTSFCFLDIRSPGLGDTAMYLCATSRDQNWGREQFFGPGTRLTVL.

The chain combines TRBV2 with TRBJ2-4; 11 positions match TRBD2. Unmatched junction bases numbered 5, after V lost 3 bases and J lost 4 bases. The length of the CDR3 is 16 residues. Germline assignment: CDR1 SNHLY and CDR2 FYNNEI. The CDR3 is CASSEEVAGGKNIQYF. Here the CDR3 DNA reads TGTGCCAGCAGTGAGGAGGTAGCGGGGGGGAAAAACATTCAGTACTTC.

This clonotype was observed a handful of times. The V call is TRBV25-1, the J call TRBJ2-3, with D unclear. The length of the CDR3 is 13 residues. Germline-derived CDR1 and CDR2 are MGHDK and SYGVNS. V gave up 7 bases and J gave up 0 bases, with 8 bases separating them. The CDR3 loop reads CASTPFSTDTQYF. The CDR3 nucleotides are TGTGCCAGCACCCCTTTTAGCACAGATACGCAGTATTTT.

This clonotype has just a few counts. This chain connects TRBV25-1 to TRBJ2-1; 10 bases are a match to TRBD1. Germline values: CDR1 MGHDK, CDR2 SYGVNS. The CDR3 is made up of 17 amino acids. The V gene end was trimmed by 2 bases and the J gene end by 2 bases; junction bases not matched to a gene: 6. The CDR3 nucleotides read TGTGCCAGCAGTGAACTTGCCGGGACAGGGGCCTACAATGAGCAGTTCTTC. Its protein is CASSELAGTGAYNEQFF.

V is TRBV12-3 or TRBV12-4 and J is TRBJ1-2; weak D call: TRBD1 (5 bases). Trimming removed 3 bases at V and 4 bases at J, with 12 bases between. This CDR3 has 14 amino acids. CDR3 sequence reads: CASSFQGGVYGYTF. CDR3 coding DNA: TGTGCCAGCAGTTTCCAGGGAGGAGTCTATGGCTACACCTTC.

This clonotype appeared once. J is TRBJ2-3 and V is TRBV29-1, with a tentative D call TRBD2 (5 bases). Germline CDR1 and CDR2: SQVTM and ANQGSEA. V lost 3 bases and J lost 0, with 16 bases in between. The CDR3 is 16 amino acids. CDR3 in DNA: TGCAGCGTTGATACGCGGGCAGTCTCTAGCACAGATACGCAGTATTTT. Translation gives CSVDTRAVSSTDTQYF.

This clonotype showed up just a few times. The gene calls are TRBV6-1 and TRBJ2-7; D possibly uses TRBD1 or TRBD2 (6 bases each). There are 15 residues in the CDR3. V lost 1 base to trimming and J lost 0 bases, with 10 bases between them. CDR1 is MNHNS and CDR2 is SASEGT in the germline V gene. CDR3 coding DNA: TGTGCCAGCAGTGAAGGAGGGGGGCCCTCCTACGAGCAGTACTTC. Translation gives CASSEGGGPSYEQYF.

CDR3 sequence: CSAEQVQETQYF. In DNA form, the CDR3 reads TGCAGCGCCGAACAGGTCCAAGAGACCCAGTACTTC. The chain recombines TRBV29-1 with TRBJ2-5; D might be TRBD1 (5 bases). The CDR3 extends over 12 amino acids. Looked up from germline, CDR1 is SQVTM and CDR2 is ANQGSEA. The germline V and J ends were trimmed by 7 bases and 1 base, with 10 bases remaining between them.

This clonotype was recorded at least ten times. The chain carries TRBV7-2 and TRBJ2-1, with D possibly TRBD2 on 6 matching bases. Germline V gene lookup returns CDR1 SGHTA and CDR2 FQGNSA. V shed 0 bases and J shed 12 bases, with 15 bases lying between them. This CDR3 has 14 residues. The CDR3 reads CASSLAQMGGRQFF. In DNA form, the CDR3 reads TGTGCCAGCAGCTTAGCCCAAATGGGGGGAAGGCAGTTCTTC. Supplemented by reference TRBV7-2 and TRBJ2-1, the full variable domain reads GAGVSQSPSNKVTEKGKDVELRCDPISGHTALYWYRQSLGQGLEFLIYFQGNSAPDKSGLPSDRFSAERTGGSVSTLTIQRTQQEDSAVYLCASSLAQMGGRQFFGPGTRLTVL.

As for this clonotype: A read error may account for a junction end that differs from germline. CDR3 nucleotides: TGTGTCAGCAGCTTAGTGGTATTACCCTACAATGAGCAGTTCTTC. Translated, it gives CVSSLVVLPYNEQFF. This sequence joins TRBV11-2 and TRBJ2-1; D ambiguous. Per germline, CDR1 SGHAT and CDR2 FQNNGV. The CDR3 has 15 amino acids.

The rearrangement links TRBV29-1 to TRBJ1-2; no firm D call. CDR3 length: 10 amino acids. Germline V CDR1 and CDR2: SQVTM, ANQGSEA. Deletions cut 6 bases from V and 6 bases from J, with 8 bases between. The CDR3 DNA follows: TGCAGCGTCGAGGTAGATGGCTACACCTTC. Its translation is CSVEVDGYTF.

The table lists this clonotype with a few counts. The chain recombines TRBV29-1 with TRBJ2-4, with 8 bases that match TRBD1. The J call may be faulty, since TRBJ2-7 better matches the DNA end. The CDR3 has 14 amino acids. The germline V gene encodes CDR1 SQVTM and CDR2 ANQGSEA. CDR3 sequence (DNA): TGCAGCGTTGAAGACTCGGACAGGGCATACGAGCAGTACTTC. Protein sequence: CSVEDSDRAYEQYF.

V usage is TRBV5-1 and J usage is TRBJ2-1, with D hard to call. The V end was cut by 0 bases, the J end by 8 bases, with 12 bases between. Per the germline V gene, CDR1 is SGHRS and CDR2 is YFSETQ. The CDR3 is 14 residues long. The CDR3 bases are TGCGCCAGCAGCTTGGGTCTTGGAAGCTATGAGCAGTTCTTC. Protein sequence: CASSLGLGSYEQFF.

This rearrangement joins TRBV4-3 to TRBJ1-1; D gene ambiguous. With 4 bases removed from V and 4 bases from J, the gap between germline ends came to 13 bases. CDR1 is LGHNA and CDR2 is YSLEER in the germline V gene. The CDR3 covers 14 residues. The CDR3 sequence is CASSPMDGLTEAFF. In DNA form, the CDR3 reads TGCGCCAGCAGCCCAATGGACGGACTCACTGAAGCTTTCTTT.

The chain uses TRBV7-2 and TRBJ2-3; D unclear. The CDR3 is 12 amino acids. Per the germline V gene, CDR1 is SGHTA and CDR2 is FQGNSA. V lost 5 bases and J lost 7, with 10 bases in between. This chain's CDR3 is CASSRNYYTQYF. The CDR3 bases are TGTGCCAGCAGCCGGAACTACTATACGCAGTATTTT.

Comment on this clonotype: The junction departs from germline at one end; a sequencing error may be responsible. V gene TRBV29-1 combines with J gene TRBJ2-1; unclear D gene. The tail of the sequence fits TRBJ2-7 better, so the J call may be wrong. The germline CDR1 and CDR2 sequences are SQVTM and ANQGSEA. The CDR3 length is 13 residues. The CDR3 DNA reads as TGCGGCGTTGGGTTGACGGATCCCTACGAGCAGTACTTC. As protein: CGVGLTDPYEQYF.